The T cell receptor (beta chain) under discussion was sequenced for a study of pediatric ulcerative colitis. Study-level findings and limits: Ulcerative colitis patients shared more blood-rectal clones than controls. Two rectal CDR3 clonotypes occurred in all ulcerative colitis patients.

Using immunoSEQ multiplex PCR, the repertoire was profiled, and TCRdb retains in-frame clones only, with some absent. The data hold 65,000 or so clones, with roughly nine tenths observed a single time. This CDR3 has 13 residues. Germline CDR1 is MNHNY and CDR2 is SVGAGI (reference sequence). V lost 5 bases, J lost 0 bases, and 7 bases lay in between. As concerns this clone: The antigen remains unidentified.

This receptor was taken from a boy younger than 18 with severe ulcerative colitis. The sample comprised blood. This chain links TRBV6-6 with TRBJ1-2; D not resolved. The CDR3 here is CASSLDPNYGYTF. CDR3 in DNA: TGTGCCAGCAGTCTAGACCCTAACTATGGCTACACCTTC.